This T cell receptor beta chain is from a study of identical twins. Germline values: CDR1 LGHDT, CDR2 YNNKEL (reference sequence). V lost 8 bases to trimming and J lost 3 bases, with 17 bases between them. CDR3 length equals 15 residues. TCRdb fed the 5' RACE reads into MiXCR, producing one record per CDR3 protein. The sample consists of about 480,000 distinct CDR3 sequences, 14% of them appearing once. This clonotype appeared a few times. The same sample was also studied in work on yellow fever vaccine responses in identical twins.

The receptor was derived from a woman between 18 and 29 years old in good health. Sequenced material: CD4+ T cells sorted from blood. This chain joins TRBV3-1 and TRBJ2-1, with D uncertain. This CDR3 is CASCLGSLGYNEQFF. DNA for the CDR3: TGTGCCAGCTGCCTCGGATCGCTTGGCTACAATGAGCAGTTCTTC.